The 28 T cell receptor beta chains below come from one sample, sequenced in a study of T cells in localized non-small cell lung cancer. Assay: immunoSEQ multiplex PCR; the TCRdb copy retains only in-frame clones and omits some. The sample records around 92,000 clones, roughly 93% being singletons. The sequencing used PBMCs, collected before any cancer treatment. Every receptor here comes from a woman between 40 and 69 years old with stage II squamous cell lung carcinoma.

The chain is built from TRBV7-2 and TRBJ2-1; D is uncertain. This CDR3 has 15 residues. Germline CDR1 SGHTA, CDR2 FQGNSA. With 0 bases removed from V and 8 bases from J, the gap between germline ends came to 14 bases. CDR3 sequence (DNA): TGTGCCAGCAGCTTAGCCACAGCATCCCGCCATGAGCAGTTCTTC. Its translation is CASSLATASRHEQFF.

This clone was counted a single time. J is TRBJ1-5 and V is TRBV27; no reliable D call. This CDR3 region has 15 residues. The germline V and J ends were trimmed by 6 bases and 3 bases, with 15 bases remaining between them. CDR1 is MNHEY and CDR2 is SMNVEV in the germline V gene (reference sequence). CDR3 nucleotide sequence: TGTGCCAGCAGGGCGGCGACACCTTCCAATCAGCCCCAGCATTTT. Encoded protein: CASRAATPSNQPQHF.

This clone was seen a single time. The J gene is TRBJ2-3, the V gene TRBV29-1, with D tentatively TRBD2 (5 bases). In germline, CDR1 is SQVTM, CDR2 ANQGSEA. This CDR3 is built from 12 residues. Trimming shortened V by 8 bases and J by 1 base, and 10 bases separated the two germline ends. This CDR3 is CSTSGGTDTQYF. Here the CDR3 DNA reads TGCAGCACTTCCGGGGGCACAGATACGCAGTATTTT.

The CDR3 bases are TGTGCCAGCAGCCCCCACCGAGGCGCTGAAGCTTTCTTT. Protein product: CASSPHRGAEAFF. The chain employs TRBV7-9 and TRBJ1-1; no firm D call. V dropped 5 bases and J dropped 6 bases, with 13 bases sitting between them. Germline V gives CDR1 SEHNR, CDR2 FQNEAQ (reference sequence). CDR3 length: 13 amino acids.

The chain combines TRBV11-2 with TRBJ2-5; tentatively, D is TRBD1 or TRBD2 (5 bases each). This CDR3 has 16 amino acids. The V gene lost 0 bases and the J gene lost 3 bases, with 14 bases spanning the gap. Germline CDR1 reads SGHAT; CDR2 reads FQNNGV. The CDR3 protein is CASSLEGRAGEETQYF. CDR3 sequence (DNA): TGTGCCAGCAGCTTAGAGGGGCGGGCTGGAGAAGAGACCCAGTACTTC.

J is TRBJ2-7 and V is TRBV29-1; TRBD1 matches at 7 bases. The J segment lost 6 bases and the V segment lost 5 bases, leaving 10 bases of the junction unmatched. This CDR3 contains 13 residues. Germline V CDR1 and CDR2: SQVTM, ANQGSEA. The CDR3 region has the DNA TGCAGCGTTAGGTTACAGGGGTTCGGCGAGCAGTACTTC. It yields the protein CSVRLQGFGEQYF.

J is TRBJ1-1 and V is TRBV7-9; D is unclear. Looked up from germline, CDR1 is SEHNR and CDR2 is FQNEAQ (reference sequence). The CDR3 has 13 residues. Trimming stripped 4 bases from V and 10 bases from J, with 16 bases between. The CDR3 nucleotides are TGTGCCAGCAGCTCCCTTGCTTTAATTGGAGCTTTCTTT. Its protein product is CASSSLALIGAFF.

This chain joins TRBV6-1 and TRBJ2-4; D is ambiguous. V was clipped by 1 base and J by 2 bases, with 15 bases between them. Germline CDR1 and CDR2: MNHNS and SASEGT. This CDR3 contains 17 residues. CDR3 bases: TGTGCCAGCAGTGAAGTTTGGGCGATGGGTTCCAAAAACATTCAGTACTTC. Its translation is CASSEVWAMGSKNIQYF.

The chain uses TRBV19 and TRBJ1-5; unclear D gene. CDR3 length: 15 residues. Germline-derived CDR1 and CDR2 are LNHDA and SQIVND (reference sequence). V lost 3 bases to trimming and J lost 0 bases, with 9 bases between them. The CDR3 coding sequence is TGTGCCAGTAGTATGACCGATCGTAGCAATCAGCCCCAGCATTTT. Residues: CASSMTDRSNQPQHF. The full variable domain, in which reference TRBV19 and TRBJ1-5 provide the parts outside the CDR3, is DGGITQSPKYLFRKEGQNVTLSCEQNLNHDAMYWYRQDPGQGLRLIYYSQIVNDFQKGDIAEGYSVSREKKESFPLTVTSAQKNPTAFYLCASSMTDRSNQPQHFGDGTRLSIL.

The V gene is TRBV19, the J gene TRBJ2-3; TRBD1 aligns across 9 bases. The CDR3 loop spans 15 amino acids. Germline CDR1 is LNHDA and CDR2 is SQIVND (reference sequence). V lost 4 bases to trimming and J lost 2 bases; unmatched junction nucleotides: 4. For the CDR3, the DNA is TGTGCCAGTAGTAAGGACAGGGGATTCACAGATACGCAGTATTTT. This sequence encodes CASSKDRGFTDTQYF. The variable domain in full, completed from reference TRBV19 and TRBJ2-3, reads DGGITQSPKYLFRKEGQNVTLSCEQNLNHDAMYWYRQDPGQGLRLIYYSQIVNDFQKGDIAEGYSVSREKKESFPLTVTSAQKNPTAFYLCASSKDRGFTDTQYFGPGTRLTVL.

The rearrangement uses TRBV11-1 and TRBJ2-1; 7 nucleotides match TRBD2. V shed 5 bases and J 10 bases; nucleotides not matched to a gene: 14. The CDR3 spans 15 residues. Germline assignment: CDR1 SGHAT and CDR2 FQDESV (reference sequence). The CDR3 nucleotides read TGTGCCAGCAGCCCGCGGGCGGGAGACCCTAGGGAGCAGTTCTTC. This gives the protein CASSPRAGDPREQFF.

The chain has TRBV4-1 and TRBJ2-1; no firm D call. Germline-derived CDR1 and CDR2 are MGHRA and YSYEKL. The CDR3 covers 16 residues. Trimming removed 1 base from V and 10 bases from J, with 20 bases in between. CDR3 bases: TGCGCCAGCAGCCAAGCGATTTTAGACTCCCCGCCAGAGCAGTTCTTC. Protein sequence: CASSQAILDSPPEQFF.

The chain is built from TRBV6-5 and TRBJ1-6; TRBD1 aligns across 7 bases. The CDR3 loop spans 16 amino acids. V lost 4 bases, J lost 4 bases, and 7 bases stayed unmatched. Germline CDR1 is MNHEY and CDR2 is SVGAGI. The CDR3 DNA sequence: TGTGCCAGCAGTTCAACCTCGACAGGGTATAATTCACCCCTCCACTTT. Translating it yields CASSSTSTGYNSPLHF.

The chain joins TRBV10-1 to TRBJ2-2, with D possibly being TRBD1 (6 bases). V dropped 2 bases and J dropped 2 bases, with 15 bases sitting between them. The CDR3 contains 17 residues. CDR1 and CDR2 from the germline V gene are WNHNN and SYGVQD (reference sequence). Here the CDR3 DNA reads TGCGCCAGCAGTGAGGCAAGGGGGAGCTACAACACCGGGGAGCTGTTTTTT. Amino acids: CASSEARGSYNTGELFF.

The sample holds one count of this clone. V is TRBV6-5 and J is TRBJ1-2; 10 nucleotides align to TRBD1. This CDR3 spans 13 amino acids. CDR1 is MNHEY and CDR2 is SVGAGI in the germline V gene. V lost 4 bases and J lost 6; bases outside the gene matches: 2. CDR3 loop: CASSSGQGHGYTF. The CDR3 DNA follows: TGTGCCAGCAGTTCGGGACAGGGGCATGGCTACACCTTC.

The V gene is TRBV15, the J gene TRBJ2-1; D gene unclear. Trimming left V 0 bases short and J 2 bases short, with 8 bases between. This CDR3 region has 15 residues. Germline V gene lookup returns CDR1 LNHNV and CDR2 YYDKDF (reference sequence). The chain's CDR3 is CATSRDPGTYNEQFF. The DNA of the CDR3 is TGTGCCACCAGCAGAGATCCTGGAACCTACAATGAGCAGTTCTTC.

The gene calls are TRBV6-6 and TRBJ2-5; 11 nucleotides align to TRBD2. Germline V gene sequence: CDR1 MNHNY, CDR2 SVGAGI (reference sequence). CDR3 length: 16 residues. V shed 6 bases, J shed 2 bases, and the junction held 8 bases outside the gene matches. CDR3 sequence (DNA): TGTGCCAGCAGACGACTAGCGGGGAACGTACAAGAGACCCAGTACTTC. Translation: CASRRLAGNVQETQYF.

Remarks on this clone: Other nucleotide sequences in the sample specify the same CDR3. The chain's CDR3 is CASSLKETQYF. As DNA, the CDR3 is TGCGCCAGCAGCTTGAAGGAGACCCAGTACTTC. The chain recombines TRBV5-1 with TRBJ2-5; unclear D gene. Germline loops: CDR1 SGHRS, CDR2 YFSETQ. This CDR3 has 11 amino acids. V shed 1 base and J shed 5 bases, with 3 bases lying between them.

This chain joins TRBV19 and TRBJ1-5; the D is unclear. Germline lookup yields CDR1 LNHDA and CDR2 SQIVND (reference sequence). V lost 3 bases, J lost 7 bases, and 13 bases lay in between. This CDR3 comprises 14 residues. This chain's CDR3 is CASSMVSPGQPQHF. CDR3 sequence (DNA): TGTGCCAGTAGTATGGTTTCCCCTGGGCAGCCCCAGCATTTT. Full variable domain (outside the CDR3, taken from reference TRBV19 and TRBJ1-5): DGGITQSPKYLFRKEGQNVTLSCEQNLNHDAMYWYRQDPGQGLRLIYYSQIVNDFQKGDIAEGYSVSREKKESFPLTVTSAQKNPTAFYLCASSMVSPGQPQHFGDGTRLSIL.

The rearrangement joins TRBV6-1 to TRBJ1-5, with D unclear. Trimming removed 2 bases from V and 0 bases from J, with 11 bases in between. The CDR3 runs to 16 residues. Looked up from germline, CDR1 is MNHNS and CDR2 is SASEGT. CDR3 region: CASSERPSLSNQPQHF. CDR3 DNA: TGTGCCAGCAGTGAACGGCCAAGCCTTAGCAATCAGCCCCAGCATTTT.

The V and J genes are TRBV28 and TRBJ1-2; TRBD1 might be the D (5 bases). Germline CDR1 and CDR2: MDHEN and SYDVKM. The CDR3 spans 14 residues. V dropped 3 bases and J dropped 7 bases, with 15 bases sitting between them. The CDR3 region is CASSFPWRGTGYTF. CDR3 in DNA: TGTGCCAGCAGTTTCCCCTGGCGCGGGACTGGCTACACCTTC.

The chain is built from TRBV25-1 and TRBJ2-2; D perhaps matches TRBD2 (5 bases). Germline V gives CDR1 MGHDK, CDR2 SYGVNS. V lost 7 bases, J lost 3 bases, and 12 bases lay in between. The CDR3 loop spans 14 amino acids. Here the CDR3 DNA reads TGTGCCAGCAACGGGCGAGGGTACACCGGGGAGCTGTTTTTT. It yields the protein CASNGRGYTGELFF.

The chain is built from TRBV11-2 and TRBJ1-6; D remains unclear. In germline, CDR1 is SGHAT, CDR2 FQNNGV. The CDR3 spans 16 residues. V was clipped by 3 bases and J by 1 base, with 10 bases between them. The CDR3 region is CASSFVIPSYNSPLHF. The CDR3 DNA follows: TGTGCCAGCAGCTTTGTGATCCCTTCCTATAATTCACCCCTCCACTTT.

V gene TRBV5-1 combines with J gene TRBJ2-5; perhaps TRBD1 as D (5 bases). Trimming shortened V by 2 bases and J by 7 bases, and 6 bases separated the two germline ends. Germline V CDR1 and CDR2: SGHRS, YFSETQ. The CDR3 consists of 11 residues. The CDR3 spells CASSLTGTQYF. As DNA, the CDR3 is TGCGCCAGCAGCTTAACAGGGACCCAGTACTTC. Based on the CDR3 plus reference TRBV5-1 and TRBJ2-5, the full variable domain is KAGVTQTPRYLIKTRGQQVTLSCSPISGHRSVSWYQQTPGQGLQFLFEYFSETQRNKGNFPGRFSGRQFSNSRSEMNVSTLELGDSALYLCASSLTGTQYFGPGTRLLVL.

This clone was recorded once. DNA of the CDR3: TGTGCCAGCAGCTACCGACAGGCAACTAACAATGAGCAGTTCTTC. Amino acids: CASSYRQATNNEQFF. V usage is TRBV7-2 and J usage is TRBJ2-1; D is possibly TRBD1 (6 bases). Germline assignment: CDR1 SGHTA and CDR2 FQGNSA. Trimming stripped 4 bases from V and 5 bases from J, with 15 bases between. This CDR3 has 15 residues.

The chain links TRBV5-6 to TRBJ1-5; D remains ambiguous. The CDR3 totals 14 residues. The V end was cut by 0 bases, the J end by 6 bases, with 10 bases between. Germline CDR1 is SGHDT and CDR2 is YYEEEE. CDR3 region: CASSLGGAGQPQHF. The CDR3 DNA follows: TGTGCCAGCAGCTTGGGTGGAGCTGGTCAGCCCCAGCATTTT.

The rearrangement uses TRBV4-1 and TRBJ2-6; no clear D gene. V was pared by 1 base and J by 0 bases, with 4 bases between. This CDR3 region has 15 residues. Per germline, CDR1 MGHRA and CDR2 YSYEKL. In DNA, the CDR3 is TGCGCCAGCAGCCAAGCATACTCTGGGGCCAACGTCCTGACTTTC. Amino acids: CASSQAYSGANVLTF.

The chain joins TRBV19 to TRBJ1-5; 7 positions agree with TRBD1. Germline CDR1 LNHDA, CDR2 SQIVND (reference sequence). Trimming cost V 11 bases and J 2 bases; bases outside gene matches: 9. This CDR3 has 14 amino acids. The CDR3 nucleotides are TGTGCCGGGTCTTCCACAGGGGGCAATCAGCCCCAGCATTTT. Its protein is CAGSSTGGNQPQHF.